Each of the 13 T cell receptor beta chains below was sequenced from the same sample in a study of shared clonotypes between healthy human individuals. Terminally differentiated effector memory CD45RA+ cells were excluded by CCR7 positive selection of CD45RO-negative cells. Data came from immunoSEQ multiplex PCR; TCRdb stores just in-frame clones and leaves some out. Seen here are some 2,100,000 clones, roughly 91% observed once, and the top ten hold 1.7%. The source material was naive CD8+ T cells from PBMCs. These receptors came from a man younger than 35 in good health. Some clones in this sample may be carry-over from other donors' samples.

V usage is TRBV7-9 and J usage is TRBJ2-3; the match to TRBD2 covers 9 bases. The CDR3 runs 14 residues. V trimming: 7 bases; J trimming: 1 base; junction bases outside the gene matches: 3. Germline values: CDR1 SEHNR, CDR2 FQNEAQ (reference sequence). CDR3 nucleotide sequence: TGTGCCAGCAAAATAGCGGGAGGCACAGATACGCAGTATTTT. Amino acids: CASKIAGGTDTQYF.

DNA for the CDR3: TGTGCCAGCAGTTGGGACAGGGCGATATATGGCTACACCTTC. Translating gives CASSWDRAIYGYTF. The V and J genes are TRBV5-4 and TRBJ1-2; 9 nucleotides match TRBD1. The CDR3 length is 14 residues. In germline, CDR1 is SGHNT, CDR2 YYREEE (reference sequence). V dropped 5 bases and J dropped 5; count of bases not matched to a gene: 7.

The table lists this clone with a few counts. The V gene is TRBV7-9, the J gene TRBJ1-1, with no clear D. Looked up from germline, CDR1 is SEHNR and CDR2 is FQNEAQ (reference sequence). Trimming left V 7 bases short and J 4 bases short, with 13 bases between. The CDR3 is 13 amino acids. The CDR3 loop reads CASTSPSGTEAFF. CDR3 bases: TGTGCCAGCACCTCCCCCTCGGGCACTGAAGCTTTCTTT.

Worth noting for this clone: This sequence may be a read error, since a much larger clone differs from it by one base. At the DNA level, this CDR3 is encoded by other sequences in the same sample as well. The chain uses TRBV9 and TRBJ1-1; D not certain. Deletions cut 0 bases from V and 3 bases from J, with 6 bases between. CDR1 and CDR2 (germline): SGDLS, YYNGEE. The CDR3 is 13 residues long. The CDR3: CASSVGGHTEAFF. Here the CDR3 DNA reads TGTGCCAGCAGCGTAGGCGGGCACACTGAAGCTTTCTTT. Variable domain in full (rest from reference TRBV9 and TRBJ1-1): DSGVTQTPKHLITATGQRVTLRCSPRSGDLSVYWYQQSLDQGLQFLIQYYNGEERAKGNILERFSAQQFPDLHSELNLSSLELGDSALYFCASSVGGHTEAFFGQGTRLTVV.

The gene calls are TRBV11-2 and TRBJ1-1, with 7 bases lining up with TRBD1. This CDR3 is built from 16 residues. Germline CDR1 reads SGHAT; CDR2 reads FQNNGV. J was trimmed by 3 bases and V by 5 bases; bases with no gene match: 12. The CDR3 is CASSHRRTGAYTEAFF. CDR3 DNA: TGTGCCAGCAGCCACCGTCGGACAGGAGCGTACACTGAAGCTTTCTTT. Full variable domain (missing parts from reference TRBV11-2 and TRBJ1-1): EAGVAQSPRYKIIEKRQSVAFWCNPISGHATLYWYQQILGQGPKLLIQFQNNGVVDDSQLPKDRFSAERLKGVDSTLKIQPAKLEDSAVYLCASSHRRTGAYTEAFFGQGTRLTVV.

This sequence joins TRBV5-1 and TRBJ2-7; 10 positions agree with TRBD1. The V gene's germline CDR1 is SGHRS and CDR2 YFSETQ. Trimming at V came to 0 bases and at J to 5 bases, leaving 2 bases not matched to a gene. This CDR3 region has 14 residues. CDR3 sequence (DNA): TGCGCCAGCAGCTTGGGACAGGGGGCACACGAGCAGTACTTC. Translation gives CASSLGQGAHEQYF.

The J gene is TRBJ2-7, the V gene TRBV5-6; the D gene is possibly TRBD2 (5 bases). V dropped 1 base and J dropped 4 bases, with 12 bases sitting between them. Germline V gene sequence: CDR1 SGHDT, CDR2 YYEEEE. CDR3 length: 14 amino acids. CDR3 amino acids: CASSLFLRGYEQYF. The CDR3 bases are TGTGCCAGCAGCTTGTTTCTACGCGGGTACGAGCAGTACTTC.

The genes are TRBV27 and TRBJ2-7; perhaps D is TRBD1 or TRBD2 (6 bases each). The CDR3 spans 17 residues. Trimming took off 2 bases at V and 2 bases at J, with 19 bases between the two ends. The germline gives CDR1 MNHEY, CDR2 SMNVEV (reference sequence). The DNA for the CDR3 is TGTGCCAGCAGTTTACGCCTCGGGGGCTTAATCACCTACGAGCAGTACTTC. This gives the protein CASSLRLGGLITYEQYF.

DNA of the CDR3: TGTGCCAGCAGCCAAGAAAAAGCGGGAGCGGGATTTCACGAGCAGTACTTC. Its translation is CASSQEKAGAGFHEQYF. The chain links TRBV28 to TRBJ2-7; TRBD2 matches at 8 bases. V gave up 6 bases and J gave up 5 bases; unmatched junction bases: 18. The CDR3 is made up of 17 amino acids. Germline-derived CDR1 and CDR2 are MDHEN and SYDVKM.

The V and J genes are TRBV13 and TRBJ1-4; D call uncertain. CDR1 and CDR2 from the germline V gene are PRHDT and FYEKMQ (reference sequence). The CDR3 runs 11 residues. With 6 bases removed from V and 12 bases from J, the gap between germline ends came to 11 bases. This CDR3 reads CASSSGPELFF. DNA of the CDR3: TGTGCCAGCAGTAGTGGCCCTGAACTGTTTTTT.

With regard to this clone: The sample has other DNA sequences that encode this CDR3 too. The CDR3 loop reads CASSVAGSEQYF. CDR3 in DNA: TGTGCCAGCAGCGTAGCAGGGAGCGAGCAGTACTTC. V is TRBV9 and J is TRBJ2-7; D may match TRBD1 or TRBD2 (5 bases each). The germline V gene encodes CDR1 SGDLS and CDR2 YYNGEE. This CDR3 comprises 12 residues. The V and J ends lost 0 bases and 6 bases respectively, with 7 bases between them.

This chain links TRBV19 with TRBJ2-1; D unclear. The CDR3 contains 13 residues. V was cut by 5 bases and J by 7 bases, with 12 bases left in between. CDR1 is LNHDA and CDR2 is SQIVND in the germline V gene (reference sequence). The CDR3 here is CASSASRGNEQFF. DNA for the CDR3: TGTGCCAGTAGTGCGTCCCGTGGGAATGAGCAGTTCTTC.

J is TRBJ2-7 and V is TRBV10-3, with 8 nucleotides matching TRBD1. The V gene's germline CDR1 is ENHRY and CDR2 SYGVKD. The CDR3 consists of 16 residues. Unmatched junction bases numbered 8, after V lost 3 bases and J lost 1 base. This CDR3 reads CAISDHRGMRSYEQYF. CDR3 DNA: TGTGCCATCAGTGATCACAGGGGGATGCGTTCCTACGAGCAGTACTTC.